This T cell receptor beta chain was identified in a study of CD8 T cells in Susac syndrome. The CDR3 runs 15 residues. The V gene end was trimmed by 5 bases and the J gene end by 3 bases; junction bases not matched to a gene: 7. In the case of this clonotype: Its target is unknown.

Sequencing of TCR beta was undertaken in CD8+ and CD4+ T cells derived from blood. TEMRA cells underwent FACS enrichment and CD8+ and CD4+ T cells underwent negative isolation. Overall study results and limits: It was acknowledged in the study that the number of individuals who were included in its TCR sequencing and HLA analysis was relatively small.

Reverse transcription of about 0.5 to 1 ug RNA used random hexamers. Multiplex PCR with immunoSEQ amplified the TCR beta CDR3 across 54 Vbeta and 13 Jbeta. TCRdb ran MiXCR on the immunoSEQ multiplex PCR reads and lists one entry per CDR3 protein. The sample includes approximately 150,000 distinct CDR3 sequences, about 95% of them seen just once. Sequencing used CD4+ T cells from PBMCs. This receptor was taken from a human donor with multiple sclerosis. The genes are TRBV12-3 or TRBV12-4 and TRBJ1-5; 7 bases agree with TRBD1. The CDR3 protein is CASSPDRVLNQPQHF. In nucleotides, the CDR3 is TGTGCCAGCAGTCCCGACAGGGTACTCAATCAGCCCCAGCATTTT.